This T cell receptor (beta chain) originates from a study of blood T cell repertoires in COVID-19. Study in general: Sites in the United States, Italy and Spain provided acute and convalescent COVID-19 samples. The cDNA or gDNA used as material had been derived from T cells, B-cell-depleted T cells, or PBMCs.

This clone is a singleton in its sample. Losses at the gene ends were 9 bases for V and 0 bases for J; bases not matched to a gene: 12. CDR1 is LNHDA and CDR2 is SQIVND in the germline V gene (reference sequence). The CDR3 extends over 16 amino acids. Per the authors' pipeline: How many nucleated cells were present was estimated from reference gene primer amplification. Libraries were prepared by immunoSEQ multiplex PCR; TCRdb keeps only in-frame clonotypes and omits some of them. Clonal size and the V and J genes are those of that table, whereas D and trimming came from the DNA. Of roughly 61,000 clones in the sample, about 91% were seen once.

The receptor was isolated from a man aged 55 to 70 with acute or convalescent COVID-19. The sequenced sample was peripheral blood. The genes are TRBV19 and TRBJ2-7; 9 bases align to TRBD2. The CDR3 spells CASPEVSGSSSYEQYF. CDR3 sequence (DNA): TGTGCCAGCCCCGAAGTTAGCGGGAGTTCCTCCTACGAGCAGTACTTC.